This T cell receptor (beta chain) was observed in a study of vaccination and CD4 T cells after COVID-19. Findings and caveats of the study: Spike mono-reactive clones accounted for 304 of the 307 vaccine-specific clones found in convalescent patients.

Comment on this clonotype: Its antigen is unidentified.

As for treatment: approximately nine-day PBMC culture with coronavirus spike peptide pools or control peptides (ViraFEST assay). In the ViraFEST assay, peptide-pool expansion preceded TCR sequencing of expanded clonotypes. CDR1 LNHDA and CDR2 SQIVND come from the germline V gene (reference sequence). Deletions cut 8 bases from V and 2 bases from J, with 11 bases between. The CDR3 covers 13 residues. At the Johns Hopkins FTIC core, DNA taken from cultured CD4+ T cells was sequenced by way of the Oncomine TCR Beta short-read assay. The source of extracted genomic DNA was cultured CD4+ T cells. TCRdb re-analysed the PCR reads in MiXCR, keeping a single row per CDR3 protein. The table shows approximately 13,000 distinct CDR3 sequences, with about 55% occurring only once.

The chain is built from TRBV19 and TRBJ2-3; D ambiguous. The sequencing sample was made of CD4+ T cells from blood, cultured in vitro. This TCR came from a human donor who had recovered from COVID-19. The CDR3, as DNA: TGTGCCAGTTACGGGCCGACCACAGATACGCAGTATTTT. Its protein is CASYGPTTDTQYF.